A single sample is the source of the 10 T cell receptor beta chains below, sequenced in a study of blood T cell repertoires in COVID-19. Profiling relied on immunoSEQ multiplex PCR, and the TCRdb table lists in-frame clones only, not all of them. Of about 250,000 clones listed, about 86% are singletons. Sequences were obtained from peripheral blood. These receptors were collected from an elderly man with acute or convalescent COVID-19.

V and J are TRBV11-1 and TRBJ2-3; 9 bases line up with TRBD2. This CDR3 is 14 amino acids long. From germline, CDR1 is SGHAT and CDR2 FQDESV (reference sequence). With V trimmed by 8 bases and J by 4 bases, 7 bases remained unmatched. CDR3 bases: TGTGCCAGCGGGGCGGCGGGAGGGGCAGATACGCAGTATTTT. Encoded protein: CASGAAGGADTQYF. Supplemented by reference TRBV11-1 and TRBJ2-3, the full variable domain reads EAEVAQSPRYKITEKSQAVAFWCDPISGHATLYWYRQILGQGPELLVQFQDESVVDDSQLPKDRFSAERLKGVDSTLKIQPAELGDSAMYLCASGAAGGADTQYFGPGTRLTVL.

The CDR3 nucleotides are TGCGCCAGCAGCTTGTACTTCACCTCCTACGAGCAGTACTTC. It translates to CASSLYFTSYEQYF. The chain carries TRBV5-1 and TRBJ2-7; D not certain. Trimming shortened V by 1 base and J by 0 bases, and 8 bases separated the two germline ends. CDR1 SGHRS and CDR2 YFSETQ come from the germline V gene. This CDR3 is built from 14 residues.

This rearrangement joins TRBV24-1 to TRBJ2-3, with TRBD2 identical over 9 bases. CDR1 and CDR2 (germline): KGHDR, SFDVKD. The V segment lost 4 bases and the J segment 5 bases; nucleotides outside the gene matches: 3. CDR3 length: 14 residues. The CDR3 DNA follows: TGTGCCACCAGTGAGCCAGCGGGGGGAGATACGCAGTATTTT. The encoded protein is CATSEPAGGDTQYF.

This rearrangement joins TRBV28 to TRBJ1-1, with 7 bases lining up with TRBD1. After removal of 5 bases from V and 10 bases from J, the junction contained 7 bases not matched to a gene. The germline CDR1 and CDR2 sequences are MDHEN and SYDVKM. There are 12 residues in the CDR3. The CDR3 spells CASSPLDRAAFF. Here the CDR3 DNA reads TGTGCCAGCAGTCCCCTCGACAGGGCAGCTTTCTTT.

This clone appeared a single time. The chain joins TRBV5-5 to TRBJ2-7, with TRBD2 identical over 12 bases. Germline V gene data show CDR1 as SGHKS and CDR2 as YYEKEE (reference sequence). V dropped 4 bases and J dropped 6; count of bases not matched to a gene: 5. The CDR3 sequence is 14 residues long. In nucleotides, the CDR3 is TGTGCCAGCAGCCGACTAGCGGGAGCTGGCGAGCAGTACTTC. Residues: CASSRLAGAGEQYF.

The rearrangement uses TRBV2 and TRBJ2-2, with 7 bases matching TRBD2. Germline V lookup: CDR1 SNHLY, CDR2 FYNNEI. J lost 4 bases, V lost 4 bases, and 6 bases had no gene match. The CDR3 runs to 15 residues. Here the CDR3 DNA reads TGTGCCAGCAGTGTATCTAGGGAGGGCACCGGGGAGCTGTTTTTT. Protein product: CASSVSREGTGELFF.

This clone was detected a few times. The chain is built from TRBV6-6 and TRBJ2-7; 8 positions match TRBD1. The CDR3 consists of 15 residues. Looked up from germline, CDR1 is MNHNY and CDR2 is SVGAGI (reference sequence). V trimming: 2 bases; J trimming: 2 bases; junction bases outside the gene matches: 5. CDR3 sequence (DNA): TGTGCCAGCAGTTACGGGACAGGTCCGACCTACGAGCAGTACTTC. This translates into CASSYGTGPTYEQYF.

The V call is TRBV7-2, the J call TRBJ1-2; D might be TRBD1 (6 bases). The CDR3 is 16 amino acids. Trimming took 3 bases from V and 0 from J, leaving 14 bases between them. The germline V gene has CDR1 SGHTA and CDR2 FQGNSA. The CDR3 is CASSFAATGANYGYTF. DNA for the CDR3: TGTGCCAGCAGCTTCGCGGCGACAGGTGCTAACTATGGCTACACCTTC.

The chain carries TRBV5-1 and TRBJ1-4; 8 bases align to TRBD1. There are 16 residues in the CDR3. Germline V CDR1 and CDR2: SGHRS, YFSETQ. With V trimmed by 3 bases and J by 4 bases, 8 bases remained unmatched. As DNA, the CDR3 is TGCGCCAGCAGCTGGGCTGGGACAGGAGATAATGAAAAACTGTTTTTT. This gives the protein CASSWAGTGDNEKLFF.

For the CDR3, the DNA is TGTGCCAGCAGTGATGGGGGGTTCTATGGCTACACCTTC. Protein: CASSDGGFYGYTF. J is TRBJ1-2 and V is TRBV2; D might be TRBD1 (5 bases). CDR1 and CDR2 (germline): SNHLY, FYNNEI. The CDR3 spans 13 residues. Trimming shortened V by 3 bases and J by 4 bases, and 9 bases separated the two germline ends.